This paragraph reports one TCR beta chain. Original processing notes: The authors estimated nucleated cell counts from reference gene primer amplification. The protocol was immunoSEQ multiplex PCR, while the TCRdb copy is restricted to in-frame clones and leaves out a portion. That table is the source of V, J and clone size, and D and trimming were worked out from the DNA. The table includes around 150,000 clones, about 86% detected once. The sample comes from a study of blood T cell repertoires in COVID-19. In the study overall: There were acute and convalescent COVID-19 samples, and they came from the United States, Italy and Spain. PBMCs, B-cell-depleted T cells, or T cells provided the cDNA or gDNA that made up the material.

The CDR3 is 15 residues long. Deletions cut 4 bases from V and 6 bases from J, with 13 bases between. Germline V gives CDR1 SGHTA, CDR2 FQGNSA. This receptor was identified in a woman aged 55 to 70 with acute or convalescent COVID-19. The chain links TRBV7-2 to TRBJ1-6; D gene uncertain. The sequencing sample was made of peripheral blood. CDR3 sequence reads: CASSSAVGFNSPLHF. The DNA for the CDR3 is TGTGCCAGCAGCTCAGCAGTCGGGTTTAATTCACCCCTCCACTTT. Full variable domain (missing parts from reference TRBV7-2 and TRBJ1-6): GAGVSQSPSNKVTEKGKDVELRCDPISGHTALYWYRQSLGQGLEFLIYFQGNSAPDKSGLPSDRFSAERTGGSVSTLTIQRTQQEDSAVYLCASSSAVGFNSPLHFGNGTRLTVT.